Below, 27 T cell receptor beta chains from the same sample are listed, as sequenced in a study of vaccination effects on CD4 cells after COVID-19. Antigen-specific CD4+ T cells were expanded with viral peptide pools in the ViraFEST assay before sequencing. At the end of around eleven days of culture, CD4+ T cells were isolated. Their antigen targets remain unknown. Here immunoSEQ multiplex PCR was the method, and the copy in TCRdb shows in-frame clones only, minus some. The sample shows about 54,000 clones, around 80% of them seen only once. Specimen: CD4+ T cells from PBMCs cultured with HCoV-229E spike peptides, collected before COVID-19 vaccination. These receptors all stem from a human donor who received a COVID-19 vaccine.

The V gene is TRBV5-1, the J gene TRBJ1-1, with D unclear. V dropped 4 bases and J dropped 1 base, with 8 bases sitting between them. Germline V gives CDR1 SGHRS, CDR2 YFSETQ. The CDR3 length is 13 residues. The CDR3 nucleotides are TGCGCCAGCAGCCAGCGCCCGAACACTGAAGCTTTCTTT. Its translation is CASSQRPNTEAFF.

The gene calls are TRBV19 and TRBJ1-5, with 8 bases aligning to TRBD1. Germline CDR1 reads LNHDA; CDR2 reads SQIVND (reference sequence). Losses at the gene ends were 11 bases for V and 1 base for J; bases not matched to a gene: 10. This CDR3 contains 15 residues. The CDR3 DNA sequence: TGTGCCGTAAGGTTGGGACAGGCCAGCAATCAGCCCCAGCATTTT. Translation: CAVRLGQASNQPQHF.

V usage is TRBV6-5 and J usage is TRBJ1-5; no firm D call. This CDR3 region has 12 residues. Germline V CDR1 and CDR2: MNHEY, SVGAGI. V lost 6 bases and J lost 4, with 7 bases in between. The CDR3 DNA reads as TGTGCCAGCAGGACCTTAAATCAGCCCCAGCATTTT. Protein: CASRTLNQPQHF.

The chain uses TRBV5-1 and TRBJ1-3; D ambiguous. Trimming shortened V by 0 bases and J by 4 bases, and 11 bases separated the two germline ends. The CDR3 is 15 amino acids. Germline CDR1 is SGHRS and CDR2 is YFSETQ. This chain's CDR3 is CASSLAAGRGNTIYF. In DNA, the CDR3 is TGCGCCAGCAGCTTGGCCGCAGGTCGCGGAAACACCATATATTTT. The full variable domain, with the rest looked up from reference TRBV5-1 and TRBJ1-3, is KAGVTQTPRYLIKTRGQQVTLSCSPISGHRSVSWYQQTPGQGLQFLFEYFSETQRNKGNFPGRFSGRQFSNSRSEMNVSTLELGDSALYLCASSLAAGRGNTIYFGEGSWLTVV.

The chain combines TRBV5-1 with TRBJ1-6; TRBD1 agrees at 7 bases. Per germline, CDR1 SGHRS and CDR2 YFSETQ. Losses at the gene ends were 3 bases for V and 8 bases for J; bases not matched to a gene: 8. The CDR3 runs to 15 residues. The CDR3 bases are TGCGCCAGCAGCTGGAGGACAGGAGGGGATTCACCCCTCCACTTT. Translating gives CASSWRTGGDSPLHF.

The CDR3 is CASSDRTAKLHF. The CDR3 DNA reads TGTGCCAGTAGTGATCGGACGGCTAAACTCCACTTT. The V and J genes are TRBV19 and TRBJ1-6; D not certain. CDR3 length: 12 amino acids. V lost 5 bases and J 16 bases, leaving 15 bases between the germline ends. Germline V gene data show CDR1 as LNHDA and CDR2 as SQIVND (reference sequence).

DNA for the CDR3: TGTGCCAGCCCCTCGGGGGGCTACTCCACAGATACGCAGTATTTT. Protein: CASPSGGYSTDTQYF. The chain employs TRBV5-8 and TRBJ2-3; tentatively, D is TRBD2 (7 bases). Germline V lookup: CDR1 SGHTS, CDR2 YDEGEE. The CDR3 length is 15 residues. The V gene lost 7 bases and the J gene lost 2 bases, with 17 bases spanning the gap.

The chain couples TRBV24-1 to TRBJ2-2; TRBD1 matches at 8 bases. CDR3 length equals 17 residues. Unmatched junction bases numbered 7, after V lost 4 bases and J lost 1 base. Per the germline V gene, CDR1 is KGHDR and CDR2 is SFDVKD. CDR3 sequence: CATSESPGGLNTGELFF. CDR3 DNA: TGTGCCACCAGTGAGTCCCCAGGGGGCCTGAACACCGGGGAGCTGTTTTTT.

There are a few counts of this clone. The chain links TRBV19 to TRBJ1-6; D possibly corresponds to TRBD1 (5 bases). The germline V gene encodes CDR1 LNHDA and CDR2 SQIVND (reference sequence). This CDR3 contains 14 residues. Trimming removed 7 bases at V and 6 bases at J, with 13 bases between. The CDR3 region is CASTRDSLNSPLHF. CDR3 DNA sequence: TGTGCCAGTACCCGTGACAGCCTTAATTCACCCCTCCACTTT. The entire variable domain, with the rest obtained from reference TRBV19 and TRBJ1-6, is as follows: DGGITQSPKYLFRKEGQNVTLSCEQNLNHDAMYWYRQDPGQGLRLIYYSQIVNDFQKGDIAEGYSVSREKKESFPLTVTSAQKNPTAFYLCASTRDSLNSPLHFGNGTRLTVT.

The chain employs TRBV7-7 and TRBJ2-3, with 9 bases lining up with TRBD1. In germline, CDR1 is SSHAT, CDR2 FNYEAQ (reference sequence). This CDR3 comprises 13 residues. V trimming: 6 bases; J trimming: 5 bases; junction bases outside the gene matches: 3. CDR3: CASSRDREDTQYF. CDR3 sequence (DNA): TGTGCCAGCAGTCGGGACAGGGAAGATACGCAGTATTTT.

This clone was detected only a few times. The chain carries TRBV2 and TRBJ1-5; no reliable D call. The CDR3 sequence is 14 residues long. The V gene lost 4 bases and the J gene lost 2 bases, with 9 bases spanning the gap. The germline V gene encodes CDR1 SNHLY and CDR2 FYNNEI. CDR3 in DNA: TGTGCCAGCAGTGTCGAGGGAGGCAATCAGCCCCAGCATTTT. Translation: CASSVEGGNQPQHF.

This chain uses TRBV5-5 with TRBJ2-1, with TRBD2 matching over 7 bases. V dropped 1 base and J dropped 10; count of bases not matched to a gene: 14. The germline V gene encodes CDR1 SGHKS and CDR2 YYEKEE (reference sequence). This CDR3 has 16 amino acids. CDR3 sequence (DNA): TGTGCCAGCAGCTTGTTGGGGCCCCGGGAGGCCGTGGAGCAGTTCTTC. Protein sequence: CASSLLGPREAVEQFF.

The rearrangement links TRBV5-1 to TRBJ1-1, with D tentatively TRBD1 (6 bases). The CDR3 covers 14 residues. The germline V and J ends were trimmed by 4 bases and 2 bases, with 12 bases remaining between them. The germline CDR1 and CDR2 sequences are SGHRS and YFSETQ. The CDR3 region is CASSPGGGNTEAFF. CDR3 in DNA: TGCGCCAGCAGCCCAGGAGGGGGAAACACTGAAGCTTTCTTT.

The chain has TRBV5-1 and TRBJ1-5, with D possibly TRBD1 on 6 matching bases. In germline, CDR1 is SGHRS, CDR2 YFSETQ. Trimming left V 1 base short and J 6 bases short, with 14 bases between. This CDR3 is 15 amino acids long. CDR3: CASSLTTGQFQPQHF. DNA for the CDR3: TGCGCCAGCAGCTTGACGACAGGACAATTTCAGCCCCAGCATTTT.

In DNA form, the CDR3 reads TGTGCCATCAGTGAGGCGGACTCGCCCAGTGAGCAGTTCTTC. Its translation is CAISEADSPSEQFF. This rearrangement joins TRBV10-3 to TRBJ2-1, with a weak D call TRBD2 (5 bases). The V end was cut by 2 bases, the J end by 9 bases, with 14 bases between. Germline CDR1 is ENHRY and CDR2 is SYGVKD. CDR3 length equals 14 residues.

The chain has TRBV2 and TRBJ1-1; 7 nucleotides agree with TRBD1. V shed 9 bases, J shed 0 bases, and the junction held 13 bases outside the gene matches. Germline V gene sequence: CDR1 SNHLY, CDR2 FYNNEI. The CDR3 runs to 16 residues. For the CDR3, the DNA is TGTGCCAGTAATCGACAGGGTCGGGTCCTGAACACTGAAGCTTTCTTT. This gives the protein CASNRQGRVLNTEAFF.

The rearrangement links TRBV28 to TRBJ1-2, with TRBD1 as a possible D gene (5 bases). Germline V gene lookup returns CDR1 MDHEN and CDR2 SYDVKM. This CDR3 comprises 13 residues. V was pared by 7 bases and J by 8 bases, with 17 bases between. This chain's CDR3 is CASTPAGFDGYTF. CDR3 nucleotide sequence: TGTGCCAGCACCCCAGCAGGGTTCGACGGCTACACCTTC.

V gene TRBV5-1 combines with J gene TRBJ1-6, with a weak D call TRBD1 (5 bases). The CDR3 length is 16 residues. V lost 1 base and J 6 bases, leaving 14 bases between the germline ends. In germline, CDR1 is SGHRS, CDR2 YFSETQ. Here the CDR3 reads CASSLSIDRLNSPLHF. In DNA form, the CDR3 reads TGCGCCAGCAGCTTGTCTATTGACAGACTTAATTCACCCCTCCACTTT.

This clone showed up just a few times. The J gene is TRBJ2-2, the V gene TRBV7-3; D is perhaps TRBD2 (6 bases). The CDR3 loop spans 14 amino acids. Trimming removed 5 bases at V and 7 bases at J, with 14 bases between. Germline V gene lookup returns CDR1 SGHTA and CDR2 FQGTGA. The CDR3 region has the DNA TGTGCCAGCAGCCTGATGACTAGTATCGGGGAGCTGTTTTTT. Protein: CASSLMTSIGELFF.

This chain connects TRBV6-5 to TRBJ2-1; D is possibly TRBD2 (5 bases). Between the trimmed V and J ends, which lost 7 bases and 0 bases, there was a span of 10 bases. This CDR3 is built from 14 residues. Per germline, CDR1 MNHEY and CDR2 SVGAGI. The DNA of the CDR3 is TGTGCCAGCACGAGCGGTAGCTCCTACAATGAGCAGTTCTTC. It specifies CASTSGSSYNEQFF.

The chain has TRBV20-1 and TRBJ2-7; possible D gene TRBD2, 5 bases. The CDR3 contains 11 residues. The V end was cut by 5 bases, the J end by 6 bases, with 11 bases between. The germline CDR1 and CDR2 sequences are DFQATT and SNEGSKA (reference sequence). The DNA of the CDR3 is TGCAGTGCTGCGGGTCGAACCGAGCAGTACGTC. Translated, it gives CSAAGRTEQYV.

The chain couples TRBV2 to TRBJ2-3; D is possibly TRBD2 (5 bases). Looked up from germline, CDR1 is SNHLY and CDR2 is FYNNEI. The CDR3 has 15 residues. V lost 7 bases and J lost 8, with 22 bases in between. In nucleotides, the CDR3 is TGTGCCAGCATGGAGGAGGTAGCCCAGTGGAGTACGCAGTATTTT. This sequence encodes CASMEEVAQWSTQYF.

This chain connects TRBV10-1 to TRBJ2-3, with D perhaps given as TRBD1 or TRBD2 (5 bases each). The ends were cut back, 7 bases at V and 5 bases at J, with 13 bases in the middle. CDR1 is WNHNN and CDR2 is SYGVQD in the germline V gene (reference sequence). This CDR3 region has 13 residues. For the CDR3, the DNA is TGCGCCAGCATGAGGGACCGAGGAGATACGCAGTATTTT. It translates to CASMRDRGDTQYF.

V and J are TRBV12-3 or TRBV12-4 and TRBJ2-4; D is unresolved. V dropped 2 bases and J dropped 7 bases, with 3 bases sitting between them. The CDR3 is 11 amino acids. The CDR3 loop is CASSLSNIQYF. In DNA form, the CDR3 reads TGTGCCAGCAGTTTAAGTAACATTCAGTACTTC.

The rearrangement uses TRBV5-1 and TRBJ2-7, with 16 bases aligning to TRBD2. Germline V gives CDR1 SGHRS, CDR2 YFSETQ. The CDR3 is 16 residues long. V lost 3 bases to trimming and J lost 5 bases; unmatched junction nucleotides: 5. This chain's CDR3 is CASSSGTSGGAHEQYV. The CDR3 region has the DNA TGCGCCAGCAGCTCGGGGACTAGCGGGGGGGCCCACGAGCAGTACGTC.

The J gene is TRBJ1-3, the V gene TRBV7-8, with 10 bases matching TRBD1. V was clipped by 4 bases and J by 4 bases; unmatched bases: 7. This CDR3 region has 16 residues. The germline gives CDR1 SGHVS, CDR2 FQNEAQ. The CDR3 DNA reads as TGTGCCAGCAGCTCGCGGGACAGGGGATCAGGAAACACCATATATTTT. This codes for CASSSRDRGSGNTIYF.

The V call is TRBV30, the J call TRBJ1-2, with TRBD1 matching over 8 bases. CDR1 GTSNPN and CDR2 SVGIG come from the germline V gene (reference sequence). The CDR3 runs to 13 residues. With 1 base clipped from V and 7 bases from J, the junction kept 5 bases outside the gene matches. CDR3 residues: CAWSDRGFGGYTF. CDR3 DNA: TGTGCCTGGAGTGACAGGGGGTTCGGTGGCTACACCTTC. Using reference TRBV30 and TRBJ1-2 for the parts outside the CDR3, the full variable domain is SQTIHQWPATLVQPVGSPLSLECTVEGTSNPNLYWYRQAAGRGLQLLFYSVGIGQISSEVPQNLSASRPQDRQFILSSKKLLLSDSGFYLCAWSDRGFGGYTFGSGTRLTVV.